Listed below are T cell receptor beta chains from one sample, sequenced in a study of cytomegalovirus exposure and HLA in healthy donors. Produced via immunoSEQ multiplex PCR; TCRdb's table is partial and in-frame only. Altogether roughly 130,000 clones are present, approximately 72% being singletons, with the ten largest covering about 2.6%. Sequencing was carried out using PBMCs. The receptors originated from a human donor in good health. The CDR3 runs from the conserved cysteine through the conserved F or W. Each record gives: CDR3 protein, J gene, V gene.

CDR3: CASSYSAEPGGAYF
J: TRBJ2-3
V: TRBV6-5

CDR3: CASSGSSGRSSYNEQFF
J: TRBJ2-1
V: TRBV2

CDR3: CASSLVGAGTEAFF
J: TRBJ1-1
V: TRBV5-1

CDR3: CASSQETGNEQFF
J: TRBJ2-1
V: TRBV4-3

CDR3: CASSLGGPSYEQYF
J: TRBJ2-7
V: TRBV7-2

CDR3: CASSADGEKLFF
J: TRBJ1-4
V: TRBV7-2

CDR3: CASSRDNQETQYF
J: TRBJ2-5
V: TRBV2

CDR3: CASSYSGTTSTDTQYF
J: TRBJ2-3
V: TRBV6-6

CDR3: CASSYGGSTEAFF
J: TRBJ1-1
V: TRBV6-5

CDR3: CASSPRRQVEDEQYF
J: TRBJ2-7
V: TRBV18

CDR3: CASSLEPSNQPQHF
J: TRBJ1-5
V: TRBV5-1

CDR3: CASREVGAAGELFF
J: TRBJ2-2
V: TRBV4-3

CDR3: CASSEQRTTYNEQFF
J: TRBJ2-1
V: TRBV2

CDR3: CAISLEVSANEQFF
J: TRBJ2-1
V: TRBV10-3

CDR3: CASSVGQGSEQYF
J: TRBJ2-7
V: TRBV9